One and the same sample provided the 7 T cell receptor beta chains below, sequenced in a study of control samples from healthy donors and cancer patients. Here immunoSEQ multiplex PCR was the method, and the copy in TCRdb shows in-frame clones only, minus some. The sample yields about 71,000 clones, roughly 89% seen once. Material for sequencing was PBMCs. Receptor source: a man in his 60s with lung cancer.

CDR3 in DNA: TGCGCCAGCAGCTTTGAGTCAGGAGACACCGGGGAGCTGTTTTTT. It is translated as CASSFESGDTGELFF. The rearrangement joins TRBV5-1 to TRBJ2-2; D unclear. Germline V gene lookup returns CDR1 SGHRS and CDR2 YFSETQ. Trimming removed 2 bases from V and 3 bases from J, with 11 bases in between. The CDR3 runs to 15 residues.

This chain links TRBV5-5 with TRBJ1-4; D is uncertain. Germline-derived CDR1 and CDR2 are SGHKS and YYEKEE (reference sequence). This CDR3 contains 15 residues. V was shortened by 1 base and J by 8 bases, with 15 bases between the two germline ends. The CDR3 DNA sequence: TGTGCCAGCAGCTTGTTGGGAAGTTTTCGCGAAAAACTGTTTTTT. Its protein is CASSLLGSFREKLFF. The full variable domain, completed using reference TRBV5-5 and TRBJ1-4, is DAGVTQSPTHLIKTRGQQVTLRCSPISGHKSVSWYQQVLGQGPQFIFQYYEKEERGRGNFPDRFSARQFPNYSSELNVNALLLGDSALYLCASSLLGSFREKLFFGSGTQLSVL.

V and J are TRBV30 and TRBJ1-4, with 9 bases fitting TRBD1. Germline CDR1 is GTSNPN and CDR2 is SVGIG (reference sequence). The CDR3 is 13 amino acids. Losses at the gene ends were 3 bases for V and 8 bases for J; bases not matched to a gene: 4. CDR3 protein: CAWRGTGREKLFF. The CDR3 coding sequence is TGTGCCTGGAGAGGGACAGGGAGGGAAAAACTGTTTTTT.

In nucleotides, the CDR3 is TGCGCCAGCAGCTTGGACGGGGGCGGTGAGCAGTTCTTC. It codes for CASSLDGGGEQFF. The chain has TRBV5-1 and TRBJ2-1, with D perhaps given as TRBD1 or TRBD2 (6 bases each). The CDR3 has 13 residues. The germline gives CDR1 SGHRS, CDR2 YFSETQ. V dropped 0 bases and J dropped 9 bases, with 10 bases sitting between them.

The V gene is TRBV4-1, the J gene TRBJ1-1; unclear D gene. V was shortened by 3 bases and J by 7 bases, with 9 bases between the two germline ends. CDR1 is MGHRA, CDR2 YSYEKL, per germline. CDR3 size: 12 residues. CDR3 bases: TGCGCCAGCAGCCATTTGACTGGTGAAGCTTTCTTT. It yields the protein CASSHLTGEAFF.

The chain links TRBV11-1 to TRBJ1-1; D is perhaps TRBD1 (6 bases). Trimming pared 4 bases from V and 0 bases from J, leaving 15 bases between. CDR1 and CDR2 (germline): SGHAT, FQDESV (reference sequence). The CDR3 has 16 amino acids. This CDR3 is CASSSGHFSLNTEAFF. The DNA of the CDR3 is TGTGCCAGCAGCTCGGGACATTTCTCGTTGAACACTGAAGCTTTCTTT.

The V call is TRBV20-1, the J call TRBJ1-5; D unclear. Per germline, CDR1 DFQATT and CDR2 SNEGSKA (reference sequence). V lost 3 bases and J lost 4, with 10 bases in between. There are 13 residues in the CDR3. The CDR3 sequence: CSASGGVNQPQHF. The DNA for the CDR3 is TGCAGTGCTAGTGGCGGCGTGAATCAGCCCCAGCATTTT.